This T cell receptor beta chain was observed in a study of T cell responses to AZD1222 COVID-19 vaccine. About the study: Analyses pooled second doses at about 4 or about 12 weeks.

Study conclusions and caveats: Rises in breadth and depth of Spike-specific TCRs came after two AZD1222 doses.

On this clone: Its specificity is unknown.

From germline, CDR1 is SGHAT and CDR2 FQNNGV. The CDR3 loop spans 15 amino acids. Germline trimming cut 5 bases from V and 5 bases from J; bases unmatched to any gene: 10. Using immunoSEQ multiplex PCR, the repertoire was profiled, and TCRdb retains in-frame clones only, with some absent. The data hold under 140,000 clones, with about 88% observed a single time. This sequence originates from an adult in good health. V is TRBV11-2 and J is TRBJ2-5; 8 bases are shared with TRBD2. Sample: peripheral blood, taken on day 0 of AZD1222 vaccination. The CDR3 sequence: CASSHTTSELETQYF. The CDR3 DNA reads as TGTGCCAGCAGCCATACGACTAGCGAGTTGGAGACCCAGTACTTC.